This entry features one TCR beta chain sequence. Its antigen remains unknown. With 2 bases removed from V and 3 bases from J, the gap between germline ends came to 8 bases. CDR1 is MDHEN and CDR2 is SYDVKM in the germline V gene. This CDR3 has 14 residues. The data stem from a study of cytomegalovirus exposure and HLA in healthy donors. Study-wide results and limits: Differences between HLA loci emerged in a later analysis of TCR association rates, with DRB1 most and HLA-C fewest.

60 Vbeta and 13 Jbeta primers were used in PCR. Generated by immunoSEQ multiplex PCR, the TCRdb table keeps only in-frame clones and is missing some. The profile shows tens of thousands of clones, about 78% of them singletons. Sequencing was carried out using PBMCs. The chain joins TRBV28 to TRBJ1-3, with a possible D match to TRBD1 (6 bases). This receptor was identified in a man aged 40-55 years in good health and CMV-seronegative. The CDR3 coding sequence is TGTGCCAGCAGTTTAGGGGGCGGTGGAAACACCATATATTTT. This gives the protein CASSLGGGGNTIYF.